This TCR beta chain was observed in a study of blood T cell repertoires in COVID-19. Study details: Collection of acute and convalescent COVID-19 samples took place in the United States, Italy and Spain. T cells, B-cell-depleted T cells, or PBMCs supplied cDNA or gDNA.

Per the study methods: Nucleated cell number was recorded as an estimate derived from reference gene primer amplification. The assay was immunoSEQ multiplex PCR, and TCRdb's table has in-frame clones only and misses some. That table is the source of V, J and clone size, and D and trimming were worked out from the DNA. The repertoire holds fewer than 250,000 clones, with just under 85% as singletons. In this sample, this clone turned up once. Sequenced input: peripheral blood. The receptor was isolated from a middle-aged man with acute or convalescent COVID-19.

CDR3 amino acids: CASSIGATNEKLFF. In nucleotides, the CDR3 is TGTGCCAGTAGTATTGGAGCAACTAATGAAAAACTGTTTTTT. The V and J genes are TRBV19 and TRBJ1-4, with no clear D. The V gene's germline CDR1 is LNHDA and CDR2 SQIVND (reference sequence). This CDR3 has 14 residues. V gave up 3 bases and J gave up 0 bases, with 5 bases separating them.